These T cell receptor beta chains were read from a single sample in a study of blood T cell repertoires in COVID-19. The assay was immunoSEQ multiplex PCR, and TCRdb's table has in-frame clones only and misses some. The sample yields fewer than 250,000 clones, around 82% seen once. The sequenced material came from peripheral blood. The receptor set was obtained from a woman aged 70-85 years with acute or convalescent COVID-19. Both conserved end residues are part of each CDR3.

j_gene: TRBJ2-1; v_gene: TRBV3-1/TRBV3-2; CDR3aa: CASSQMTLLMKQFF
j_gene: TRBJ1-2; v_gene: TRBV27; CDR3aa: CASSSGRSYGYTF
j_gene: TRBJ2-5; v_gene: TRBV15; CDR3aa: CATSRGRTGQETQYF
j_gene: TRBJ1-2; v_gene: TRBV6-5; CDR3aa: CASSYGTKRGYTF
j_gene: TRBJ2-5; v_gene: TRBV5-8; CDR3aa: CASSPWGDGETQYF
j_gene: TRBJ1-5; v_gene: TRBV5-6; CDR3aa: CASSFGQGKGQPQHF
j_gene: TRBJ1-5; v_gene: TRBV27; CDR3aa: CASSYGLTQPQHF
j_gene: TRBJ1-1; v_gene: TRBV10-2; CDR3aa: CASRDREDTEAFF
j_gene: TRBJ2-2; v_gene: TRBV24-1; CDR3aa: CATSDSGAFNTGELFF
j_gene: TRBJ1-1; v_gene: TRBV19; CDR3aa: CASSLAIGRVEAFF
j_gene: TRBJ1-1; v_gene: TRBV12-3/TRBV12-4; CDR3aa: CASIRAEGAEAFF
j_gene: TRBJ2-7; v_gene: TRBV5-4; CDR3aa: CASSLSSGLAIYEQYF
j_gene: TRBJ2-1; v_gene: TRBV18; CDR3aa: CASSPLQGARNEQFF
j_gene: TRBJ2-7; v_gene: TRBV7-9; CDR3aa: CASSRGGVSYEQYF
j_gene: TRBJ2-2; v_gene: TRBV2; CDR3aa: CASSSGGFGELFF
j_gene: TRBJ1-6; v_gene: TRBV16; CDR3aa: CASSQAENSPLHF
j_gene: TRBJ1-2; v_gene: TRBV7-9; CDR3aa: CASSLSSTLADGYTF
j_gene: TRBJ2-7; v_gene: TRBV11-3; CDR3aa: CASSYPRTGTTYEQYF
j_gene: TRBJ1-1; v_gene: TRBV18; CDR3aa: CASSPDMNTEAFF
j_gene: TRBJ1-6; v_gene: TRBV6-5; CDR3aa: CASLRTGDSPLHF
j_gene: TRBJ1-5; v_gene: TRBV6-2/TRBV6-3; CDR3aa: CASCRALNSNQPQHF
j_gene: TRBJ2-6; v_gene: TRBV7-9; CDR3aa: CASSSRSSGANVLTF
j_gene: TRBJ2-5; v_gene: TRBV7-2; CDR3aa: CASSLGTRETQYF
j_gene: TRBJ1-2; v_gene: TRBV10-2; CDR3aa: CASSPGTGVGGYTF
j_gene: TRBJ1-6; v_gene: TRBV5-6; CDR3aa: CASSYRGTGTYNSPLHF
j_gene: TRBJ1-2; v_gene: TRBV6-1; CDR3aa: CASSENIYYGYTF
j_gene: TRBJ1-2; v_gene: TRBV6-4; CDR3aa: CASSPSIPGGYGYTF
j_gene: TRBJ2-3; v_gene: TRBV6-1; CDR3aa: CASSDQGAYADTQYF
j_gene: TRBJ2-2; v_gene: TRBV24-1; CDR3aa: CATRQGPGGELFF
j_gene: TRBJ2-2; v_gene: TRBV7-2; CDR3aa: CASSLGLAGVMAGELFF
j_gene: TRBJ1-5; v_gene: TRBV29-1; CDR3aa: CREDRDSSNQPQHF
j_gene: TRBJ1-6; v_gene: TRBV5-1; CDR3aa: CASSLAGAESSPLHF
j_gene: TRBJ1-3; v_gene: TRBV5-1; CDR3aa: CASSLDRPRSGNTIYF
j_gene: TRBJ1-1; v_gene: TRBV5-4; CDR3aa: CASSPRGGENTEAFF
j_gene: TRBJ1-5; v_gene: TRBV18; CDR3aa: CASSPSTGSIQPQHF
j_gene: TRBJ2-7; v_gene: TRBV4-2; CDR3aa: CASSQSLRGTSYEQYF
j_gene: TRBJ1-5; v_gene: TRBV5-6; CDR3aa: CASSFRTEDQPQHF
j_gene: TRBJ1-2; v_gene: TRBV10-3; CDR3aa: CAITSGQGVYGYTF
j_gene: TRBJ2-1; v_gene: TRBV11-3; CDR3aa: CASSLERGGRNEQFF
j_gene: TRBJ2-3; v_gene: TRBV30; CDR3aa: CAWSVGDRVSEDTQYF
j_gene: TRBJ2-1; v_gene: TRBV7-2; CDR3aa: CASSLTGLSYNEQFF
j_gene: TRBJ1-1; v_gene: TRBV6-2/TRBV6-3; CDR3aa: CASSYLGRGNEAFF
j_gene: TRBJ1-1; v_gene: TRBV7-2; CDR3aa: CASSLIRGNTEAFF
j_gene: TRBJ1-4; v_gene: TRBV7-9; CDR3aa: CASSLLPGLALGEKLFF
j_gene: TRBJ1-5; v_gene: TRBV18; CDR3aa: CASSPSTDSNQPQHF
j_gene: TRBJ1-2; v_gene: TRBV19; CDR3aa: CASSIPNQGGAPYGYTF
j_gene: TRBJ1-5; v_gene: TRBV28; CDR3aa: CASSPPQGHSNQPQHF
j_gene: TRBJ1-6; v_gene: TRBV6-5; CDR3aa: CASSSEGLRSPLHF